This T cell receptor beta chain was captured in a study of blood T cell repertoires in COVID-19. Libraries were prepared by immunoSEQ multiplex PCR; TCRdb keeps only in-frame clonotypes and omits some of them. The data contain under 200,000 clones, about 86% of them singletons. Germline lookup yields CDR1 SGHRS and CDR2 YFSETQ. Germline trimming cut 4 bases from V and 8 bases from J; bases unmatched to any gene: 10. This CDR3 is 16 amino acids long. The sequencing sample was made of peripheral blood. This clonotype was sampled from a human donor with acute or convalescent COVID-19. The donor label of this sample is uncertain. V and J are TRBV5-1 and TRBJ1-6, with 9 bases fitting TRBD1. Here the CDR3 reads CASSGPDRGEHSPLHF. The CDR3 region has the DNA TGCGCCAGCAGCGGCCCGGACAGGGGCGAGCATTCACCCCTCCACTTT. Full variable domain (rest looked up from reference TRBV5-1 and TRBJ1-6): KAGVTQTPRYLIKTRGQQVTLSCSPISGHRSVSWYQQTPGQGLQFLFEYFSETQRNKGNFPGRFSGRQFSNSRSEMNVSTLELGDSALYLCASSGPDRGEHSPLHFGNGTRLTVT.